The rows below give T cell receptor beta chains drawn from one sample of a study of radiotherapy plus CTLA-4 blockade in lung cancer. This table comes from immunoSEQ multiplex PCR, and its TCRdb copy is limited to in-frame clones, with some not included. The sample yields 110,000 or so clones, just under 80% seen once. Sequenced material: peripheral blood, taken from a patient treated with radiotherapy plus ipilimumab. These receptors were collected from a human donor with non-small cell lung cancer who had a partial response to radiotherapy plus ipilimumab. Each CDR3 is given with its conserved first and last residue. A D gene is named only where the DNA matches it firmly. Not all rows give a size; the values are once, few, many and, for expanded clones, a class.

TRBV2	-	TRBD2	TRBJ2-4	TGTGCCAGCAGTGCGTCTAGCGGGAGTCTGAACATTCAGTACTTC	CASSASSGSLNIQYF
TRBV5-6	-	TRBD2	TRBJ2-4	TGTGCCAGCAGACAGCTAGCGGGAGAGGTCAAAAACATTCAGTACTTC	CASRQLAGEVKNIQYF
TRBV5-4	many	-	TRBJ2-1	TGTGCCAGCAGCTTGGGACTCTTGGGGGCCAACAATGAGCAGTTCTTC	CASSLGLLGANNEQFF
TRBV7-8	-	TRBD1	TRBJ2-5	TGTGCCAGCAGCTTAGGGGGACAGGGGGGGAGACAAGAGACCCAGTACTTC	CASSLGGQGGRQETQYF
TRBV7-6	-	-	TRBJ2-1	TGTGCCAGCAGCTTATCCTCTAGTGGTCCCTACAATGAGCAGTTCTTC	CASSLSSSGPYNEQFF
TRBV19	-	TRBD1	TRBJ2-6	TGTGCCAGTATCGGAATACCGGGACAGGTGATATCTGGGGCCAACGTCCTGACTTTC	CASIGIPGQVISGANVLTF
TRBV18	few	TRBD1	TRBJ2-7	TGTGCCAGCTCTCGGGACAGGACCTCCTACGAGCAGTACTTC	CASSRDRTSYEQYF
TRBV13	-	TRBD1	TRBJ2-2	TGTGCCAGCAGCTCGAGTCGTGGGGACAGGGGGCTTTCGGGGGAGCTGTTTTTT	CASSSSRGDRGLSGELFF
TRBV27	-	TRBD2	TRBJ2-7	TGTGCCAGCAGAGAGGCTAGCGGGATTCCATACTACGAGCAGTACTTC	CASREASGIPYYEQYF
TRBV19	-	-	TRBJ2-5	TGTGCCACCTCCCATCCCGGGGGTTCCGGGGGGACCCAGTACTTC	CATSHPGGSGGTQYF
TRBV7-9	-	TRBD1	TRBJ1-4	TGTGCCAGCAGCCTCGCCGGGACAGGGGGCGTTGGTGAAAAACTGTTTTTT	CASSLAGTGGVGEKLFF
TRBV5-1	-	TRBD1	TRBJ1-1	TGCGCCAGCAGCTTGGGAAGGGGGCGGTGGGACACTGAAGCTTTCTTT	CASSLGRGRWDTEAFF
TRBV6-1	-	TRBD1	TRBJ1-5	TGTGCCAGCAGGATTGACAGGGGGAGCAATCAGCCCCAGCATTTT	CASRIDRGSNQPQHF
TRBV18	-	TRBD1	TRBJ2-7	TGTGCCAGTTCAACTAGTAGGACAGGGAGCTCCTACGAGCAGTACTTC	CASSTSRTGSSYEQYF
TRBV7-9	-	TRBD2	TRBJ2-6	TGTGCCAGCAGCTTAAAGCCGGCGGGAGGGCTCTCTGGGGCCAACGTCCTGACTTTC	CASSLKPAGGLSGANVLTF
TRBV21-1	-	-	TRBJ1-5	TGTGCCAGCAGCAATCGATTACAGGAAAATTACGCAAATAATCAGCCCCAGCATTTT	CASSNRLQENYANNQPQHF
TRBV11-2	-	-	TRBJ2-1	TGTGCCAGCAGCTTAGATTACGACTTACAGCAGTTCTTC	CASSLDYDLQQFF
TRBV10-3	-	TRBD2	TRBJ2-1	TGTGCCATCAGTGATAACCTAGCGGGAGGGTTAGGTAATGAGCAGTTCTTC	CAISDNLAGGLGNEQFF
TRBV5-4	-	-	TRBJ1-1	TGTGCCGGTACCCTACAGGGGAACACTGAAGCTTTCTTT	CAGTLQGNTEAFF
TRBV4-1	-	-	TRBJ2-6	TGCGCCAGCAGCCAAGATAGTTCGTCTGGGGCCAACGTCCTGACTTTC	CASSQDSSSGANVLTF
TRBV4-2	-	TRBD1	TRBJ2-7	TGTGCCAGCAGCCAAGTCGGGACAGGGTTCTACGAGCAGTACTTC	CASSQVGTGFYEQYF
TRBV27	-	TRBD1	TRBJ2-3	TGTGCCAGCAGTTTATCGAAAGGGGGCAGCACAGATACGCAGTATTTT	CASSLSKGGSTDTQYF
TRBV7-2	-	TRBD2	TRBJ2-2	TGTGCCAGCAGCTTGATGGGAGGGACCTTCAACACCGGGGAGCTGTTTTTT	CASSLMGGTFNTGELFF
TRBV11-3	-	-	TRBJ2-2	TGTGCCAGCAGCTTACGGAGCGGGGAGCTGTTTTTT	CASSLRSGELFF
TRBV5-1	-	-	TRBJ1-1	TGCGCCAGCAGCTTGGCAGGAGGGTACACTGAAGCTTTCTTT	CASSLAGGYTEAFF
TRBV6-1	-	TRBD1	TRBJ1-2	TGTGCCAGCTGGGACACAGGGGACCTCTTGGGTGGCTACACCTTC	CASWDTGDLLGGYTF
TRBV19	-	-	TRBJ1-1	TGTGCCAGTAGTATAGGGGCAGCCGAAATGAACACTGAAGCTTTCTTT	CASSIGAAEMNTEAFF
TRBV5-1	-	-	TRBJ2-2	TGCGCCAGCAGCTCCCTGGAGGGCACCGGGGAGCTGTTTTTT	CASSSLEGTGELFF
TRBV19	-	-	TRBJ1-3	TGTGCCAGTAGTATTGGCAGCGGCTCTGGAAACACCATATATTTT	CASSIGSGSGNTIYF
TRBV18	once	TRBD1	TRBJ2-2	TGTGCCAGCTCACTACAGGGGGCGAGCACCGGGGAGCTGTTTTTT	CASSLQGASTGELFF
TRBV15	-	-	TRBJ2-4	TGTGCCACCAGCAGAGAGCTAGCAGAAGCCAAAAACATTCAGTACTTC	CATSRELAEAKNIQYF
TRBV5-1	-	TRBD1	TRBJ2-1	TGCGCCAGCACAAGACAGGGGACGAATGAGCAGTTCTTC	CASTRQGTNEQFF
TRBV7-9	-	TRBD1	TRBJ1-5	TGTGCCAGCAGCTTAGAGGGACAGGGGCAGCCCCAGCATTTT	CASSLEGQGQPQHF